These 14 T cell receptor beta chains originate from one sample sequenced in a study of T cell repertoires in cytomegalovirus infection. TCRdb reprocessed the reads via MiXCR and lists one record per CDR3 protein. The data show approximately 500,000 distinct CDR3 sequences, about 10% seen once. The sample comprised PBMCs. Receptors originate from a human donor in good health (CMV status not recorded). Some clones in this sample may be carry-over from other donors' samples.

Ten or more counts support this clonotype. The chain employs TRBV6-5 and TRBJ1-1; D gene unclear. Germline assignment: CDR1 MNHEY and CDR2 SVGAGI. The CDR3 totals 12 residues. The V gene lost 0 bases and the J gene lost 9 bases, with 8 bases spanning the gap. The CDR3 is CASSYSAGQAFF. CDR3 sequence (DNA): TGTGCCAGCAGTTACTCCGCTGGGCAAGCTTTCTTT.

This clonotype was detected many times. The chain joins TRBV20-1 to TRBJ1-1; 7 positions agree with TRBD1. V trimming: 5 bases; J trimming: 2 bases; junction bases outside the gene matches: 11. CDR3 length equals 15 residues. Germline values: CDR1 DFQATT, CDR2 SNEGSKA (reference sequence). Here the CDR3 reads CSAQWTGTFNTEAFF. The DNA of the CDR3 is TGCAGTGCTCAATGGACAGGTACCTTTAACACTGAAGCTTTCTTT.

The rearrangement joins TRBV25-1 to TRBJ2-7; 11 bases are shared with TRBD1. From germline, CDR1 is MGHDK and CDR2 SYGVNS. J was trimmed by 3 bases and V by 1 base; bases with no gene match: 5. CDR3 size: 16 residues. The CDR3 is CASSEWGQGGYYEQYF. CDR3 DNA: TGTGCCAGCAGTGAATGGGGACAGGGGGGATACTACGAGCAGTACTTC.

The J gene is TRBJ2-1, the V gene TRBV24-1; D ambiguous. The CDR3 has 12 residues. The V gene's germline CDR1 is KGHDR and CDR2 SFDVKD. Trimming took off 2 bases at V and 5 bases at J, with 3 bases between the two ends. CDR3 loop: CATSDWNNEQFF. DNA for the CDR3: TGTGCCACCAGTGATTGGAACAATGAGCAGTTCTTC.

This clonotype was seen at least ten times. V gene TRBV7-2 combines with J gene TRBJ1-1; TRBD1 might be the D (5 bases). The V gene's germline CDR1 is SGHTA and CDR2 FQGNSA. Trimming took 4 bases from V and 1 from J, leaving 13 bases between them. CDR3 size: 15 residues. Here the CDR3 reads CASSYPGRQNTEAFF. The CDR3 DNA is TGTGCCAGCAGCTACCCGGGACGGCAGAACACTGAAGCTTTCTTT.

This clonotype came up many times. CDR3 in amino acids: CASSLYGFSYNEQFF. The CDR3 DNA reads as TGTGCCAGCAGTTTGTACGGGTTCTCCTACAATGAGCAGTTCTTC. The gene calls are TRBV28 and TRBJ2-1; D uncertain. The CDR3 length is 15 residues. Trimming left V 3 bases short and J 0 bases short, with 9 bases between. Germline V lookup: CDR1 MDHEN, CDR2 SYDVKM.

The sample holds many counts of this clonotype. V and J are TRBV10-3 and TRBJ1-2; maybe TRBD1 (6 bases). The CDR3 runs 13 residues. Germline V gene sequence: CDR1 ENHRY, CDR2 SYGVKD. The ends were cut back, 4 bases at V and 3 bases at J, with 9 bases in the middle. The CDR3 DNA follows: TGTGCCATCAGTGTTAGGGGGGACTATGGCTACACCTTC. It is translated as CAISVRGDYGYTF.

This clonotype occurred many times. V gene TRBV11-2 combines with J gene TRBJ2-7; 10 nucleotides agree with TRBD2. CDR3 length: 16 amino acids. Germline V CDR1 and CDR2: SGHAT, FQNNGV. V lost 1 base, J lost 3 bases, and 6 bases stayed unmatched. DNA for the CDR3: TGTGCCAGCAGCTTAGGTAGGGCTAGCGGGAGCTACGAGCAGTACTTC. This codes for CASSLGRASGSYEQYF.

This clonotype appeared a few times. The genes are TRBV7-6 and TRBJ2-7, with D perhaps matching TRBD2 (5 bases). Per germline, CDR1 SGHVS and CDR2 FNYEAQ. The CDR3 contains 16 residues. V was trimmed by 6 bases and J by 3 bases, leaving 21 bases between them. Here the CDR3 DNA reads TGTGCCAGCAGTTCATCTAGAGGGAACCCCCTCTACGAGCAGTACTTC. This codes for CASSSSRGNPLYEQYF. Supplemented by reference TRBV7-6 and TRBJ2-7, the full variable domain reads GAGVSQSPRYKVTKRGQDVALRCDPISGHVSLYWYRQALGQGPEFLTYFNYEAQQDKSGLPNDRFSAERPEGSISTLTIQRTEQRDSAMYRCASSSSRGNPLYEQYFGPGTRLTVT.

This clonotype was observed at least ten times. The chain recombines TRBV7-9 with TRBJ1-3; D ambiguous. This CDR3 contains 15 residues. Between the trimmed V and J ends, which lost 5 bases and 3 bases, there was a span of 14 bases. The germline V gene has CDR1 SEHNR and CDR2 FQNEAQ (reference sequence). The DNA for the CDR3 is TGTGCCAGCAGCCCTGACGGCCGGTTTGGAAACACCATATATTTT. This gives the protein CASSPDGRFGNTIYF.

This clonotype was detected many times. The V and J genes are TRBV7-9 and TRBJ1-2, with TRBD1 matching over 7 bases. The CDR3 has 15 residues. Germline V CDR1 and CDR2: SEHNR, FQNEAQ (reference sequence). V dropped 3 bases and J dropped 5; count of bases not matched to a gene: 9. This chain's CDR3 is CASSFADRESYGYTF. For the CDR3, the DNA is TGTGCCAGCAGCTTTGCAGACAGGGAGTCATATGGCTACACCTTC.

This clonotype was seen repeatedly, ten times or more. The CDR3, as DNA: TGTGCCAGCAGTTATCGGGTGGTGGGGGGGCCGAACACTGAAGCTTTCTTT. Residues: CASSYRVVGGPNTEAFF. The gene calls are TRBV28 and TRBJ1-1, with D possibly TRBD1 on 6 matching bases. CDR1 and CDR2 from the germline V gene are MDHEN and SYDVKM. This CDR3 has 17 amino acids. V gave up 4 bases and J gave up 1 base, with 19 bases separating them.

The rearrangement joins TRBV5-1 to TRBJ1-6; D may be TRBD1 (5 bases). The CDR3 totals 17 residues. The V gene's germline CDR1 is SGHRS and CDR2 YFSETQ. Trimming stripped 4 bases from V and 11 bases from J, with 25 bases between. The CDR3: CASSPGRDVTFRAPLHF. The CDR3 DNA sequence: TGCGCCAGCAGCCCCGGACGGGACGTAACTTTTCGGGCACCCCTCCACTTT.

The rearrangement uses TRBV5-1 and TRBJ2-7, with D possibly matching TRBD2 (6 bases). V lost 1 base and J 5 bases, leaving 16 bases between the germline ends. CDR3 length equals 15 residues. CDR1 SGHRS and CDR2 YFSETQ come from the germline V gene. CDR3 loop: CASSLTAGRGDEQYF. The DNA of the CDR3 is TGCGCCAGCAGCTTGACGGCCGGGAGAGGTGACGAGCAGTACTTC.